A selection of T cell receptor beta chains follows, all from one sample in a study of cytomegalovirus exposure and HLA in healthy donors. The protocol was immunoSEQ multiplex PCR, while the TCRdb copy is restricted to in-frame clones and leaves out a portion. The table has approximately 39,000 clones, 55% to 75% seen once. Sequencing input: PBMCs. Receptors were obtained from a man under 40 in good health and CMV-seronegative. CDR3s include the opening cysteine and the closing phenylalanine or tryptophan. Each record gives: J gene, V gene, D gene, clone size, CDR3 protein, CDR3 DNA. D genes are given only for firm matches. A row's size may be missing; if present it is once, few, many or a size class.

j_gene: TRBJ2-4
v_gene: TRBV6-1
d_gene: TRBD2
abundance: .
CDR3aa: CASSATSGRGIQYF
CDR3nt: TGTGCCAGCAGTGCGACTAGCGGGAGAGGCATTCAGTACTTC

j_gene: TRBJ1-5
v_gene: TRBV2
d_gene: .
abundance: .
CDR3aa: CASSGGAGRQPQHF
CDR3nt: TGTGCCAGCAGCGGTGGGGCAGGGCGTCAGCCCCAGCATTTT

j_gene: TRBJ1-4
v_gene: TRBV7-8
d_gene: .
abundance: .
CDR3aa: CASSLSSTNEKLFF
CDR3nt: TGTGCCAGCAGCTTATCTTCAACTAATGAAAAACTGTTTTTT

j_gene: TRBJ1-2
v_gene: TRBV19
d_gene: TRBD1
abundance: .
CDR3aa: CASIRQGRDYGYTF
CDR3nt: TGTGCCAGTATCCGACAGGGAAGAGACTATGGCTACACCTTC

j_gene: TRBJ1-1
v_gene: TRBV19
d_gene: .
abundance: .
CDR3aa: CASSSSGNTEAFF
CDR3nt: TGTGCCAGTAGTAGTTCAGGGAACACTGAAGCTTTCTTT

j_gene: TRBJ1-2
v_gene: TRBV7-2
d_gene: .
abundance: .
CDR3aa: CASSLALFSGYTF
CDR3nt: TGTGCCAGCAGCTTAGCTTTATTCAGTGGCTACACCTTC

j_gene: TRBJ1-5
v_gene: TRBV6-1
d_gene: .
abundance: few
CDR3aa: CASSVDIFNQPQHF
CDR3nt: TGTGCCAGCAGTGTCGACATCTTCAATCAGCCCCAGCATTTT

j_gene: TRBJ2-2
v_gene: TRBV6-1
d_gene: TRBD1
abundance: .
CDR3aa: CASSEARGHTGELFF
CDR3nt: TGTGCCAGCAGTGAAGCAAGGGGGCATACCGGGGAGCTGTTTTTT

j_gene: TRBJ2-7
v_gene: TRBV4-1
d_gene: TRBD2
abundance: .
CDR3aa: CASSQTSGRREQYF
CDR3nt: TGCGCCAGCAGCCAGACTAGCGGGAGAAGAGAGCAGTACTTC

j_gene: TRBJ2-2
v_gene: TRBV29-1
d_gene: .
abundance: few
CDR3aa: CSGLGPATGELFF
CDR3nt: TGCAGCGGTCTGGGCCCCGCCACCGGGGAGCTGTTTTTT

j_gene: TRBJ2-5
v_gene: TRBV29-1
d_gene: .
abundance: .
CDR3aa: CSSTTGVETQYF
CDR3nt: TGCAGCTCAACCACAGGCGTGGAGACCCAGTACTTC

j_gene: TRBJ2-2
v_gene: TRBV4-1
d_gene: TRBD1
abundance: .
CDR3aa: CASSQKGTGDTGELFF
CDR3nt: TGCGCCAGCAGCCAAAAAGGGACAGGGGACACCGGGGAGCTGTTTTTT

j_gene: TRBJ2-3
v_gene: TRBV16
d_gene: .
abundance: .
CDR3aa: CASSQSGVGADTQYF
CDR3nt: TGTGCCAGCAGCCAATCAGGGGTGGGCGCAGATACGCAGTATTTT